This passage covers 18 T cell receptor beta chains from one sample sequenced in a study of blood T cell repertoires in COVID-19. The data were produced by immunoSEQ multiplex PCR, yet TCRdb's version contains in-frame clones alone and is incomplete. This table holds 150,000 to 200,000 clones, over 70% found once. The sequenced material came from peripheral blood. Receptors originate from a woman aged 65 to 85 who had recovered from COVID-19.

The chain couples TRBV4-1 to TRBJ1-3; no reliable D call. V lost 1 base, J lost 3 bases, and 10 bases lay in between. Germline CDR1 is MGHRA and CDR2 is YSYEKL. The CDR3 spans 15 residues. The CDR3 sequence: CASSQGSGYGNTIYF. Written as DNA, the CDR3 is TGCGCCAGCAGCCAAGGGTCCGGGTATGGAAACACCATATATTTT.

This clone was picked up one time. Additional DNA sequences in this sample encode the identical CDR3. This chain links TRBV9 with TRBJ2-1; D perhaps matches TRBD2 (7 bases). CDR3 length equals 14 residues. The germline gives CDR1 SGDLS, CDR2 YYNGEE. The V end was cut by 0 bases, the J end by 6 bases, with 10 bases between. The CDR3 DNA reads as TGTGCCAGCAGCGTAGCGGGGGGCCCCAATGAGCAGTTCTTC. Translated: CASSVAGGPNEQFF.

J is TRBJ1-6 and V is TRBV7-9; 9 bases align to TRBD1. Germline V gives CDR1 SEHNR, CDR2 FQNEAQ (reference sequence). The length of the CDR3 is 14 residues. Germline trimming cut 5 bases from V and 7 bases from J; bases unmatched to any gene: 3. CDR3 sequence reads: CASSHGTGNSPLHF. CDR3 nucleotide sequence: TGTGCCAGCAGCCACGGGACAGGGAATTCACCCCTCCACTTT.

J is TRBJ1-1 and V is TRBV2; possible D gene TRBD1, 6 bases. CDR1 and CDR2 from the germline V gene are SNHLY and FYNNEI. V lost 6 bases to trimming and J lost 10 bases, with 15 bases between them. The CDR3 totals 12 residues. The CDR3 sequence: CASRTDRGGAFF. The DNA of the CDR3 is TGTGCCAGCAGGACGGACAGAGGAGGAGCTTTCTTT. Filled out from reference TRBV2 and TRBJ1-1, the complete variable domain reads EPEVTQTPSHQVTQMGQEVILRCVPISNHLYFYWYRQILGQKVEFLVSFYNNEISEKSEIFDDQFSVERPDGSNFTLKIRSTKLEDSAMYFCASRTDRGGAFFGQGTRLTVV.

The rearrangement joins TRBV6-5 to TRBJ1-2; D possibly corresponds to TRBD1 (5 bases). The CDR3 runs 13 residues. Germline-derived CDR1 and CDR2 are MNHEY and SVGAGI. The V end was cut by 8 bases, the J end by 4 bases, with 14 bases between. CDR3 nucleotides: TGTGCCAGCGAATTTGGCCAGGGCTATGGCTACACCTTC. Protein product: CASEFGQGYGYTF.

V and J are TRBV18 and TRBJ2-6; D is undetermined. The germline V gene encodes CDR1 KGHSH and CDR2 LQKENI. The CDR3 runs to 16 residues. Deletions cut 1 base from V and 2 bases from J, with 9 bases between. CDR3: CASSPRQATGANVLTF. The CDR3 DNA sequence: TGTGCCAGCTCACCACGGCAGGCCACTGGGGCCAACGTCCTGACTTTC. Together with reference TRBV18 and TRBJ2-6, the CDR3 gives the full variable domain: NAGVMQNPRHLVRRRGQEARLRCSPMKGHSHVYWYRQLPEEGLKFMVYLQKENIIDESGMPKERFSAEFPKEGPSILRIQQVVRGDSAAYFCASSPRQATGANVLTFGAGSRLTVL.

This clone turned up a few times. V and J are TRBV5-6 and TRBJ2-5, with 7 bases that match TRBD2. V lost 4 bases and J lost 5; bases outside the gene matches: 2. The CDR3 consists of 12 residues. In germline, CDR1 is SGHDT, CDR2 YYEEEE. The CDR3 sequence is CASSRGEETQYF. Written as DNA, the CDR3 is TGTGCCAGCAGCCGGGGGGAGGAGACCCAGTACTTC.

V gene TRBV5-6 combines with J gene TRBJ1-2; TRBD1 is a possible D gene (6 bases). CDR1 and CDR2 from the germline V gene are SGHDT and YYEEEE. V was clipped by 0 bases and J by 4 bases, with 16 bases between them. The CDR3 has 16 amino acids. In DNA, the CDR3 is TGTGCCAGCAGCTTGGGGGGGGGCCCCTGGGGCTATGGCTACACCTTC. This gives the protein CASSLGGGPWGYGYTF.

The rearrangement uses TRBV11-3 and TRBJ2-5, with 11 bases that match TRBD1. This CDR3 is 15 amino acids long. Germline loops: CDR1 SGHNT, CDR2 YENEEA. V dropped 5 bases and J dropped 5; count of bases not matched to a gene: 7. For the CDR3, the DNA is TGTGCCAGCAGCAAGGACAGGGGGCGGTTGGAGACCCAGTACTTC. As protein: CASSKDRGRLETQYF.

The chain combines TRBV7-3 with TRBJ2-3; no clear D gene. V dropped 5 bases and J dropped 0 bases, with 6 bases sitting between them. The length of the CDR3 is 13 residues. Germline lookup yields CDR1 SGHTA and CDR2 FQGTGA. This CDR3 reads CASSPSSTDTQYF. The CDR3 DNA follows: TGTGCCAGCAGCCCAAGCAGCACAGATACGCAGTATTTT.

The sample holds one count of this clone. This chain links TRBV2 with TRBJ1-6, with TRBD1 matching over 8 bases. The CDR3 spans 13 residues. Germline V gives CDR1 SNHLY, CDR2 FYNNEI. The junction had 3 bases not matched to a gene; V was cut back by 5 bases and J by 9 bases. DNA of the CDR3: TGTGCCAGCAGTCAGGGGGCGAGTTCACCCCTCCACTTT. Residues: CASSQGASSPLHF.

The rearrangement uses TRBV29-1 and TRBJ2-2, with D uncertain. The ends were cut back, 4 bases at V and 0 bases at J, with 24 bases in the middle. Looked up from germline, CDR1 is SQVTM and CDR2 is ANQGSEA. This CDR3 contains 19 residues. The CDR3 loop reads CSVAGSGVGERANTGELFF. The CDR3 DNA reads as TGCAGCGTTGCTGGGTCCGGAGTAGGTGAACGGGCGAACACCGGGGAGCTGTTTTTT.

This clone was recorded a few times. The rearrangement uses TRBV19 and TRBJ2-7, with D perhaps matching TRBD2 (6 bases). Germline CDR1 is LNHDA and CDR2 is SQIVND (reference sequence). V was shortened by 5 bases and J by 0 bases, with 8 bases between the two germline ends. The CDR3 runs 13 residues. DNA for the CDR3: TGTGCCAGTAGTTGGAGGGGCTCCTACGAGCAGTACTTC. This gives the protein CASSWRGSYEQYF.

This chain joins TRBV5-1 and TRBJ2-5; D unclear. Trimming shortened V by 4 bases and J by 5 bases, and 12 bases separated the two germline ends. Germline assignment: CDR1 SGHRS and CDR2 YFSETQ. The CDR3 has 13 amino acids. For the CDR3, the DNA is TGCGCCAGCAGCGCCCGGCCCGGGGAGACCCAGTACTTC. This encodes CASSARPGETQYF.

The chain combines TRBV11-2 with TRBJ2-1; 14 positions agree with TRBD2. CDR3 length: 17 residues. Trimming took 5 bases from V and 4 from J; bases not matched to a gene: 7. The germline V gene encodes CDR1 SGHAT and CDR2 FQNNGV. In DNA form, the CDR3 reads TGTGCCAGCAGCCCCCGACTAGCGGGGGGGCCTTACAATGAGCAGTTCTTC. As protein: CASSPRLAGGPYNEQFF.

The chain has TRBV30 and TRBJ2-1, with 10 nucleotides matching TRBD1. This CDR3 has 14 amino acids. The trim removed 2 bases at V and 5 bases at J, leaving 3 bases unmatched. The germline V gene has CDR1 GTSNPN and CDR2 SVGIG (reference sequence). The CDR3: CAWSRQGAHNEQFF. CDR3 sequence (DNA): TGTGCCTGGAGTCGACAGGGGGCCCACAATGAGCAGTTCTTC.

The CDR3: CASSFGQVGSYEQYF. The CDR3, as DNA: TGTGCCAGCAGCTTTGGGCAGGTCGGCTCCTACGAGCAGTACTTC. The V and J genes are TRBV5-8 and TRBJ2-7; D unresolved. Germline CDR1 and CDR2: SGHTS and YDEGEE. V was pared by 2 bases and J by 0 bases, with 12 bases between. There are 15 residues in the CDR3.

Here the CDR3 DNA reads TGTGCCAGCAGCGATCAAGGGGGCGGCTACAATGAGCAGTTCTTC. Residues: CASSDQGGGYNEQFF. This chain connects TRBV7-3 to TRBJ2-1; 7 bases map to TRBD1. Unmatched junction bases numbered 7, after V lost 5 bases and J lost 3 bases. CDR1 is SGHTA and CDR2 is FQGTGA in the germline V gene. The CDR3 consists of 15 residues.